This TCR beta chain comes out of a study of cytomegalovirus exposure and HLA in healthy donors. This clone showed up just a few times. The germline gives CDR1 SGHDT, CDR2 YYEEEE. The germline V and J ends were trimmed by 0 bases and 0 bases, with 19 bases remaining between them. This CDR3 comprises 19 residues. The study ran its PCR with 60 Vbeta and 13 Jbeta primers. The protocol was immunoSEQ multiplex PCR, while the TCRdb copy is restricted to in-frame clones and leaves out a portion. The sample yields about 130,000 clones, approximately 17% seen once. The source is a female donor in good health and CMV-seropositive. V usage is TRBV5-6 and J usage is TRBJ1-3, with a tentative D call TRBD1 (6 bases). The sample was PBMCs. For the CDR3, the DNA is TGTGCCAGCAGCTTGGTCGGGGCAGGGGCTCTCTCCTCTGGAAACACCATATATTTT. Amino acids: CASSLVGAGALSSGNTIYF.